This T cell receptor beta chain was sequenced during a study of blood T cell repertoires in COVID-19. At the level of the study: COVID-19 samples, acute and convalescent, were from the United States, Italy and Spain. PBMCs, B-cell-depleted T cells, or T cells were the source of the cDNA or gDNA that made up the material.

Using immunoSEQ multiplex PCR, the repertoire was profiled, and TCRdb retains in-frame clones only, with some absent. Of 90,000 to 150,000 clones in the sample, roughly 80% were seen once. The V gene's germline CDR1 is SEHNR and CDR2 FQNEAQ (reference sequence). The CDR3 extends over 13 amino acids. Trimming took 8 bases from V and 4 from J; bases not matched to a gene: 8. The clonotype comes from a man aged 70 or older with acute or convalescent COVID-19. What was sequenced was peripheral blood. The rearrangement joins TRBV7-9 to TRBJ2-7, with 7 positions matching TRBD2. DNA of the CDR3: TGTGCCAGCGGGCGGGAGATGGGGTACGAGCAGTACTTC. It specifies CASGREMGYEQYF.